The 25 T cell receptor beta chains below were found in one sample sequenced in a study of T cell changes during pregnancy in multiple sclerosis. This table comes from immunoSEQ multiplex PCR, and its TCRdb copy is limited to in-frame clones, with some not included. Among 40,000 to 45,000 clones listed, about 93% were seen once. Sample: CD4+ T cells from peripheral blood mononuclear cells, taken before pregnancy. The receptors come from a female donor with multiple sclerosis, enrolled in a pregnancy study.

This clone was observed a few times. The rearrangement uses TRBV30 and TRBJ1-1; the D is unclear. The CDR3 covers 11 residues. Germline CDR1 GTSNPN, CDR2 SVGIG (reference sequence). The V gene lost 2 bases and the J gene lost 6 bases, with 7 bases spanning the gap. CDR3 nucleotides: TGTGCCTGGAGTACCAGCGCTGAAGCTTTCTTT. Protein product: CAWSTSAEAFF.

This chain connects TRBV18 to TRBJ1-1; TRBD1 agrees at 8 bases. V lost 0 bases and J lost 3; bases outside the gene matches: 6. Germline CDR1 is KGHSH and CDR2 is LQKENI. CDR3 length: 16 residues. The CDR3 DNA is TGTGCCAGCTCACCACCGGTGAGACAGGGGTACACTGAAGCTTTCTTT. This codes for CASSPPVRQGYTEAFF. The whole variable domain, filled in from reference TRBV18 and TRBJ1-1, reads NAGVMQNPRHLVRRRGQEARLRCSPMKGHSHVYWYRQLPEEGLKFMVYLQKENIIDESGMPKERFSAEFPKEGPSILRIQQVVRGDSAAYFCASSPPVRQGYTEAFFGQGTRLTVV.

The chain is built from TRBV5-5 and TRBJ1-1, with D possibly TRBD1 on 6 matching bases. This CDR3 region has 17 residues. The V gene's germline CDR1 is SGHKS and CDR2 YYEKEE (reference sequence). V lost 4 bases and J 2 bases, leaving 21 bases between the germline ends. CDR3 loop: CASSQELNRVANTEAFF. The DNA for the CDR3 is TGTGCCAGCAGCCAAGAACTGAACAGGGTGGCTAACACTGAAGCTTTCTTT.

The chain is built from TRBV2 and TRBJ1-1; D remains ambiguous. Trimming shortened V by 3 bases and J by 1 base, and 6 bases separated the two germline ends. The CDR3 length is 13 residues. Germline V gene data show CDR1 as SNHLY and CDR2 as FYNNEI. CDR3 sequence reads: CASSEEANTEAFF. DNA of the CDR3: TGTGCCAGCAGTGAGGAGGCGAACACTGAAGCTTTCTTT.

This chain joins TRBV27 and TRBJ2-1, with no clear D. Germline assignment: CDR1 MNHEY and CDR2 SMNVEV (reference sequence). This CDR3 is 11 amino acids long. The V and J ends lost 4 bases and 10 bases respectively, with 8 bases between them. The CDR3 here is CASSSFLEQFF. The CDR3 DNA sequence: TGTGCCAGCAGTTCGTTTCTCGAGCAGTTCTTC.

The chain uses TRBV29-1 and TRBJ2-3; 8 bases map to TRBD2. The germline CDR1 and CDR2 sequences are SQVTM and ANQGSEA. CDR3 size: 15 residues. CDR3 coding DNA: TGCAGTTCTAGACTCAGCGGGAGCCGCACAGATACGCAGTATTTT. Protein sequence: CSSRLSGSRTDTQYF.

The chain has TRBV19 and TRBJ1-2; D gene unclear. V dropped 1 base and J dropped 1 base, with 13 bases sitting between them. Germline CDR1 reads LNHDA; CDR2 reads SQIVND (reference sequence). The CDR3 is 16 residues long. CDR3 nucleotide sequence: TGTGCCAGTAGTATAGCATTTACAGCATTTAACTATGGCTACACCTTC. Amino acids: CASSIAFTAFNYGYTF.

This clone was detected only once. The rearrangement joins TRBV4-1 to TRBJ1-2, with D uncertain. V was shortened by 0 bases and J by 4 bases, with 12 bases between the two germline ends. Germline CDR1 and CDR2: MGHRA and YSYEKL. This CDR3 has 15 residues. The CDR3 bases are TGCGCCAGCAGCCAAGATACAGAAGTTTTCTATGGCTACACCTTC. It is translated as CASSQDTEVFYGYTF.

The CDR3 DNA reads as TGTGCCAGCTCCTTCACCAGGAGCGGGATCTGGCAGGAAGAGCAGTACTTC. Protein sequence: CASSFTRSGIWQEEQYF. The rearrangement links TRBV18 to TRBJ2-7; 7 positions agree with TRBD2. Trimming cost V 6 bases and J 7 bases; bases outside gene matches: 21. This CDR3 comprises 17 residues. Per germline, CDR1 KGHSH and CDR2 LQKENI.

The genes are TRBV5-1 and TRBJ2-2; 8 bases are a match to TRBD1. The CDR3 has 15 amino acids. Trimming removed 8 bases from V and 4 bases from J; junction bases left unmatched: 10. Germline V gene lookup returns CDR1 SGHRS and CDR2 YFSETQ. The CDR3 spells CARMSDRGRTGELFF. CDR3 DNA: TGCGCCAGGATGTCCGACAGGGGTCGCACCGGGGAGCTGTTTTTT.

The DNA of the CDR3 is TGTGCCAGCAGCTTAGACAAGGACAGGGCCTATGGCTACACCTTC. This gives the protein CASSLDKDRAYGYTF. The rearrangement links TRBV7-2 to TRBJ1-2; 8 bases are a match to TRBD1. J lost 4 bases, V lost 1 base, and 5 bases had no gene match. The germline V gene encodes CDR1 SGHTA and CDR2 FQGNSA. The CDR3 has 15 residues.

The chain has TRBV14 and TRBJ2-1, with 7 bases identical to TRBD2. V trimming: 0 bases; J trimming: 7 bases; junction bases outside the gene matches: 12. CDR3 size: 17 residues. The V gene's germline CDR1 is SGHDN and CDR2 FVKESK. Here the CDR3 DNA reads TGTGCCAGCAGCCAAGAAATGTACGGGAGGCGGGGGAATGAGCAGTTCTTC. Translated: CASSQEMYGRRGNEQFF.

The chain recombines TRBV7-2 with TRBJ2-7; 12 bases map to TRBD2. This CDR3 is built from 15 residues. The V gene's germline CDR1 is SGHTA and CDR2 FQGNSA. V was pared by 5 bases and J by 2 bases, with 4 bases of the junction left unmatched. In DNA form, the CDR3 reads TGTGCCAGCAGCCGGACTAGCGGGGTAACCTACGAGCAGTACTTC. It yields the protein CASSRTSGVTYEQYF.

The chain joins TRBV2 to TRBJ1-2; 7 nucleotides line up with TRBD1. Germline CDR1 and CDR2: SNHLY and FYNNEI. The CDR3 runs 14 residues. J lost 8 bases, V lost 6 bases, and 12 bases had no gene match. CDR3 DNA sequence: TGTGCCAGCAGCCCACGTTGGACAGGAGACGGCTACACCTTC. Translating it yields CASSPRWTGDGYTF.

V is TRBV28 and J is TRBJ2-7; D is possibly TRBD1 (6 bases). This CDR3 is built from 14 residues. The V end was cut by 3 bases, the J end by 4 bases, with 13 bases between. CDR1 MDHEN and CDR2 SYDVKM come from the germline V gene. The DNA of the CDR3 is TGTGCCAGCAGTTTGGATCCTCAGGGGTACGAGCAGTACTTC. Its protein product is CASSLDPQGYEQYF. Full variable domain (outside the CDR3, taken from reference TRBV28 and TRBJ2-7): DVKVTQSSRYLVKRTGEKVFLECVQDMDHENMFWYRQDPGLGLRLIYFSYDVKMKEKGDIPEGYSVSREKKERFSLILESASTNQTSMYLCASSLDPQGYEQYFGPGTRLTVT.

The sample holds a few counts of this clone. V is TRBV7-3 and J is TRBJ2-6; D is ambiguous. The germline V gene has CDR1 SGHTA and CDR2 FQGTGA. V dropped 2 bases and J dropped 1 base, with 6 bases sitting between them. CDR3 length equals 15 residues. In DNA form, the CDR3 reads TGTGCCAGCAGCTTAGACGGGTCTGGGGCCAACGTCCTGACTTTC. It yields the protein CASSLDGSGANVLTF.

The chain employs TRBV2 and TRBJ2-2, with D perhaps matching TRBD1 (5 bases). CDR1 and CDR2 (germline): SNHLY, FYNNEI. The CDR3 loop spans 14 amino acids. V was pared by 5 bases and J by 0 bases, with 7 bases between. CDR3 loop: CASSKGSNTGELFF. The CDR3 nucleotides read TGTGCCAGCAGTAAGGGGTCGAACACCGGGGAGCTGTTTTTT.

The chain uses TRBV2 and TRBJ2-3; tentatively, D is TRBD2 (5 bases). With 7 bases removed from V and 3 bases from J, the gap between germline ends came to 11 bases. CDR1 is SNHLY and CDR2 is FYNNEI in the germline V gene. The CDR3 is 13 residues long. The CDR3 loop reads CASIGRETDTQYF. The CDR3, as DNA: TGTGCCAGCATCGGTCGGGAAACAGATACGCAGTATTTT.

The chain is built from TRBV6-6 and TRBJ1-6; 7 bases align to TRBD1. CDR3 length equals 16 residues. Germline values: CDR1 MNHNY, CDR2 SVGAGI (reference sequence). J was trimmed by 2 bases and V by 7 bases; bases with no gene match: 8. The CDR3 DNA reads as TGTGCCAGCACCGGACAGGAAGGAGCCTATAATTCACCCCTCCACTTT. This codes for CASTGQEGAYNSPLHF.

In DNA form, the CDR3 reads TGTGCCAGCAGGGGGGCCCGGCAGGCCACCTACGAGCAGTACTTC. Protein: CASRGARQATYEQYF. The chain recombines TRBV6-1 with TRBJ2-7; weak D call: TRBD1 (6 bases). The CDR3 covers 15 residues. Trimming removed 6 bases from V and 2 bases from J, with 17 bases in between. CDR1 is MNHNS and CDR2 is SASEGT in the germline V gene.

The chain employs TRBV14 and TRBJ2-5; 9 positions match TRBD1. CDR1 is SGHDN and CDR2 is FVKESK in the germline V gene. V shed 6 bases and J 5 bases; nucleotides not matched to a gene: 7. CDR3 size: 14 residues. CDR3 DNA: TGTGCCAGCAGTTACAGGGGGCGTGGGGAGACCCAGTACTTC. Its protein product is CASSYRGRGETQYF.

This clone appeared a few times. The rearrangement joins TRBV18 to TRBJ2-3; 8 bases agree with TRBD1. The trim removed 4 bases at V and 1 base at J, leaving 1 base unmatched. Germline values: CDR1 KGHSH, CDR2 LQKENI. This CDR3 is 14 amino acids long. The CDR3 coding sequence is TGTGCCAGCTCACTGGACAGGGGCACAGATACGCAGTATTTT. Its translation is CASSLDRGTDTQYF.

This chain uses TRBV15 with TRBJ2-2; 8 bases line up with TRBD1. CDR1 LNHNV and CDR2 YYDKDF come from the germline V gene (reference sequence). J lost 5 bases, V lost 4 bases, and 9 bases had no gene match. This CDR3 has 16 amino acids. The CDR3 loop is CATSKAGGVGTGELFF. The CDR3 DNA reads TGTGCCACCAGCAAGGCAGGGGGCGTGGGTACCGGGGAGCTGTTTTTT.

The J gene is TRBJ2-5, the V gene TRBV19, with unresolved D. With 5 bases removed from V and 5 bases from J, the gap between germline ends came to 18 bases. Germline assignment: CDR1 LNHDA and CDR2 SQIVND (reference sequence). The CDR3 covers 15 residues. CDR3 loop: CASSLGLRGEETQYF. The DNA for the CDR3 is TGTGCCAGTAGTCTCGGCTTACGCGGAGAGGAGACCCAGTACTTC.

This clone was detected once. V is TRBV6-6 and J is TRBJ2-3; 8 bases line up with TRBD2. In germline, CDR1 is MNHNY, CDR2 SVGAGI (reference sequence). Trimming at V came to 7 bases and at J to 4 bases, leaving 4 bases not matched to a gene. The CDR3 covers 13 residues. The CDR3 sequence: CASNGGASDTQYF. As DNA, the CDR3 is TGTGCCAGCAACGGGGGGGCCTCAGATACGCAGTATTTT.